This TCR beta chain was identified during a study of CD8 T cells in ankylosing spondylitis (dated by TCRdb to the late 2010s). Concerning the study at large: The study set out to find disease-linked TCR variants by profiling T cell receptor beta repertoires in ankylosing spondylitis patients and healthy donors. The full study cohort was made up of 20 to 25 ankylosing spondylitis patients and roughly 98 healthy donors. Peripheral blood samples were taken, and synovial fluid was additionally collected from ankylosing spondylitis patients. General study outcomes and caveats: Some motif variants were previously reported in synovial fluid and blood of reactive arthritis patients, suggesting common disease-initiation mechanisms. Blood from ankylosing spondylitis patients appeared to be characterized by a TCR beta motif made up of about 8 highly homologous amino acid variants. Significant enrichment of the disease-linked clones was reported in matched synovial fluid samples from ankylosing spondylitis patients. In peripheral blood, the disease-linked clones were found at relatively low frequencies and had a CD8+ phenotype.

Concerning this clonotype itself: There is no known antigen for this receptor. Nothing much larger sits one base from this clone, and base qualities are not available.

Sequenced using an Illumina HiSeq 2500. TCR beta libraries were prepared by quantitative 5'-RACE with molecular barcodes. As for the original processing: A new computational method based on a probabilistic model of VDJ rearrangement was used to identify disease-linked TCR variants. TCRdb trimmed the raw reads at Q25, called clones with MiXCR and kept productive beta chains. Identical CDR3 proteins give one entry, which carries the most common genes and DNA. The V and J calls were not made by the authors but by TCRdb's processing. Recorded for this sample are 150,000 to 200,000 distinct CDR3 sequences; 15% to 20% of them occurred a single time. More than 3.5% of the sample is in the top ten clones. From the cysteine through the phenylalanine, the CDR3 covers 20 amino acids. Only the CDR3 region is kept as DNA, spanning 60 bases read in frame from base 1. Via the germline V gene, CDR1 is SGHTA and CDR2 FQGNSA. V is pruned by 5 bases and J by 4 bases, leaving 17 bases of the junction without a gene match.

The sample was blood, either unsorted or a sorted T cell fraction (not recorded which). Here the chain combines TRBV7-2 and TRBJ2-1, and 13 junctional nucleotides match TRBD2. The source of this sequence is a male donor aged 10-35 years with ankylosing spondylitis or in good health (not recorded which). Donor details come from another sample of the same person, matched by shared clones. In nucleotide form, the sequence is TGTGCCAGCAGCCCCCCCGCTTCCGGACTAGCGGGAGTATTATACAATGAGCAGTTCTTC. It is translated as CASSPPASGLAGVLYNEQFF.